This entry lists 31 T cell receptor beta chains sequenced from one sample in a study of T cell changes during pregnancy in multiple sclerosis. Only in-frame clones appear in the TCRdb table, and some are missing; sequencing was by immunoSEQ multiplex PCR. The table has about 33,000 clones, approximately 91% seen once; the top ten hold around 3%. The material was CD4+ T cells from peripheral blood mononuclear cells, obtained in the third trimester of pregnancy. The receptors shown here come from a female donor in good health, enrolled as a control in a pregnancy study.

This clone came up a few times. The V and J genes are TRBV14 and TRBJ1-2, with a weak D call TRBD1 (5 bases). Germline values: CDR1 SGHDN, CDR2 FVKESK. The CDR3 is made up of 13 amino acids. Deletions cut 1 base from V and 4 bases from J, with 7 bases between. The CDR3: CASSQVDSYGYTF. CDR3 DNA sequence: TGTGCCAGCAGCCAAGTAGACAGCTATGGCTACACCTTC.

The chain uses TRBV19 and TRBJ2-3; TRBD1 might be the D (5 bases). There are 15 residues in the CDR3. In germline, CDR1 is LNHDA, CDR2 SQIVND (reference sequence). The V gene lost 5 bases and the J gene lost 0 bases, with 12 bases spanning the gap. The CDR3 nucleotides read TGTGCCAGTAGTGTAGGGGCTCCGAGCACAGATACGCAGTATTTT. Translating it yields CASSVGAPSTDTQYF.

The chain uses TRBV18 and TRBJ1-5; no clear D gene. The CDR3 runs 17 residues. Germline V gene data show CDR1 as KGHSH and CDR2 as LQKENI. The V end lost 5 bases, the J end lost 0 bases, and 17 bases lay between the germline ends. CDR3 sequence: CASSVEYVGYSNQPQHF. The CDR3 DNA sequence: TGTGCCAGCTCAGTGGAGTATGTCGGTTATAGCAATCAGCCCCAGCATTTT.

This chain joins TRBV5-1 and TRBJ2-4; TRBD2 might be the D (5 bases). V gave up 3 bases and J gave up 7 bases, with 17 bases separating them. The CDR3 contains 15 residues. Per germline, CDR1 SGHRS and CDR2 YFSETQ. The CDR3 region has the DNA TGCGCCAGCAGCTCGCTGACCCGGGGTGGGAACATTCAGTACTTC. Amino acid sequence: CASSSLTRGGNIQYF.

The sample holds one count of this clone. The rearrangement joins TRBV5-1 to TRBJ2-5; D remains unclear. Germline CDR1 and CDR2: SGHRS and YFSETQ. Trimming took off 0 bases at V and 3 bases at J, with 6 bases between the two ends. The CDR3 is made up of 13 amino acids. CDR3 DNA: TGCGCCAGCAGCTTGGGTGCGGAAGAGACCCAGTACTTC. As protein: CASSLGAEETQYF.

This sequence joins TRBV18 and TRBJ2-3; no clear D gene. The germline gives CDR1 KGHSH, CDR2 LQKENI. This CDR3 spans 13 amino acids. V was clipped by 2 bases and J by 4 bases, with 7 bases between them. The CDR3 protein is CASSPVAADTQYF. The CDR3 DNA sequence: TGTGCCAGCTCACCAGTGGCGGCAGATACGCAGTATTTT. The whole variable domain, remainder taken from reference TRBV18 and TRBJ2-3, is NAGVMQNPRHLVRRRGQEARLRCSPMKGHSHVYWYRQLPEEGLKFMVYLQKENIIDESGMPKERFSAEFPKEGPSILRIQQVVRGDSAAYFCASSPVAADTQYFGPGTRLTVL.

A few counts support this clone. Compared with germline, one end of the junction differs, possibly owing to a read error. The chain joins TRBV7-7 to TRBJ2-3, with a possible D match to TRBD2 (5 bases). CDR1 is SSHAT and CDR2 is FNYEAQ in the germline V gene (reference sequence). The CDR3 is 15 residues long. The CDR3 DNA follows: TGTGCTAGCAGCTTAGTCTTGGGAGGCACAGATACGCAGTATTTT. This translates into CASSLVLGGTDTQYF.

This clone was seen more than once but under ten times. The rearrangement uses TRBV28 and TRBJ1-1, with D uncertain. This CDR3 is 14 amino acids long. V was pared by 4 bases and J by 1 base, with 10 bases between. Germline CDR1 MDHEN, CDR2 SYDVKM. CDR3 residues: CASSSDWKNTEAFF. CDR3 bases: TGTGCCAGCAGTTCCGACTGGAAGAACACTGAAGCTTTCTTT.

This clone was counted once. CDR3 sequence reads: CASSFWGLDNEQFF. The CDR3 nucleotides are TGTGCCAGCAGCTTTTGGGGACTTGACAATGAGCAGTTCTTC. The chain carries TRBV7-9 and TRBJ2-1; D perhaps matches TRBD2 (6 bases). V lost 3 bases and J 5 bases, leaving 11 bases between the germline ends. Looked up from germline, CDR1 is SEHNR and CDR2 is FQNEAQ (reference sequence). The CDR3 extends over 14 amino acids.

The table lists this clone with a few counts. V usage is TRBV30 and J usage is TRBJ1-5; 9 nucleotides line up with TRBD1. Germline assignment: CDR1 GTSNPN and CDR2 SVGIG (reference sequence). V trimming: 5 bases; J trimming: 6 bases; junction bases outside the gene matches: 5. This CDR3 is built from 13 residues. This CDR3 is CAWGQGISQPQHF. The CDR3 nucleotides are TGTGCCTGGGGACAGGGGATAAGTCAGCCCCAGCATTTT.

This clone was counted a single time. The V gene is TRBV27, the J gene TRBJ2-2; 7 bases align to TRBD1. The junction had 7 bases not matched to a gene; V was cut back by 5 bases and J by 7 bases. Per germline, CDR1 MNHEY and CDR2 SMNVEV (reference sequence). The CDR3 is 14 residues long. CDR3 in amino acids: CASSPRQGVGELFF. The CDR3 bases are TGTGCCAGCAGTCCCCGACAGGGTGTCGGGGAGCTGTTTTTT.

The genes are TRBV7-2 and TRBJ2-2, with 9 bases that match TRBD2. The CDR3 extends over 16 amino acids. J was trimmed by 4 bases and V by 3 bases; bases with no gene match: 6. Germline CDR1 reads SGHTA; CDR2 reads FQGNSA. The CDR3 protein is CASSFLAGVVTGELFF. The CDR3 region has the DNA TGTGCCAGCAGCTTCTTAGCGGGAGTCGTCACCGGGGAGCTGTTTTTT.

A note on this clone: A read error may produce the germline difference seen at one junction end. This same CDR3 is encoded by further DNA sequences in the sample. The rearrangement uses TRBV2 and TRBJ1-4; TRBD1 is a possible D gene (6 bases). This CDR3 spans 13 amino acids. Germline V gene sequence: CDR1 SNHLY, CDR2 FYNNEI. The DNA of the CDR3 is TGTGCCAGCAGACAGGGTTTAAGGGAAAAACTATTTTTT. This codes for CASRQGLREKLFF.

This sequence joins TRBV2 and TRBJ2-3; 8 bases are shared with TRBD2. V shed 6 bases, J shed 3 bases, and the junction held 11 bases outside the gene matches. The CDR3 runs to 16 residues. The germline CDR1 and CDR2 sequences are SNHLY and FYNNEI. The CDR3 loop is CASSPTGLDLTDTQYF. The CDR3 nucleotides read TGTGCCAGCAGCCCAACGGGACTAGACCTAACAGATACGCAGTATTTT.

The chain is built from TRBV2 and TRBJ2-7; 9 positions match TRBD2. The CDR3 sequence is 14 residues long. Germline V lookup: CDR1 SNHLY, CDR2 FYNNEI. V lost 7 bases and J lost 0; bases outside the gene matches: 4. In DNA, the CDR3 is TGTGCCAGCATGTCTAGCGGGGACTCCTACGAGCAGTACTTC. Residues: CASMSSGDSYEQYF.

The CDR3 is CASSSWTGHTGELFF. The CDR3 nucleotides are TGTGCCAGCAGCTCCTGGACAGGGCACACCGGGGAGCTGTTTTTT. This chain joins TRBV11-2 and TRBJ2-2; 8 bases map to TRBD1. This CDR3 spans 15 amino acids. In germline, CDR1 is SGHAT, CDR2 FQNNGV. V lost 4 bases, J lost 3 bases, and 4 bases stayed unmatched.

The chain links TRBV28 to TRBJ1-1; no clear D. Trimming removed 3 bases from V and 5 bases from J, with 7 bases in between. CDR3 length: 12 amino acids. Germline CDR1 is MDHEN and CDR2 is SYDVKM. The CDR3 sequence is CASSLTGTEAFF. In nucleotides, the CDR3 is TGTGCCAGCAGTTTGACCGGGACTGAAGCTTTCTTT.

The chain combines TRBV18 with TRBJ1-4; TRBD1 agrees at 9 bases. This CDR3 spans 17 amino acids. Unmatched junction bases numbered 9, after V lost 2 bases and J lost 5 bases. Germline V gene sequence: CDR1 KGHSH, CDR2 LQKENI. The CDR3 nucleotides are TGTGCCAGCTCACCAGGGACAGGGTCCCTCTCGAATGAAAAACTGTTTTTT. Translating it yields CASSPGTGSLSNEKLFF.

The chain links TRBV27 to TRBJ1-3; D ambiguous. The CDR3 loop spans 14 amino acids. Germline loops: CDR1 MNHEY, CDR2 SMNVEV (reference sequence). Trimming left V 3 bases short and J 1 base short, with 7 bases between. The CDR3 sequence is CASSFSGSGNTIYF. CDR3 nucleotide sequence: TGTGCCAGCAGTTTCAGCGGGTCTGGAAACACCATATATTTT.

J is TRBJ1-1 and V is TRBV6-6; TRBD1 aligns across 7 bases. V dropped 4 bases and J dropped 2; count of bases not matched to a gene: 4. The CDR3 consists of 14 residues. The germline CDR1 and CDR2 sequences are MNHNY and SVGAGI (reference sequence). CDR3 coding DNA: TGTGCCAGCAGTTTGACAGGGATTAACACTGAAGCTTTCTTT. Encoded protein: CASSLTGINTEAFF.

The chain uses TRBV4-1 and TRBJ1-1; no clear D gene. Germline CDR1 MGHRA, CDR2 YSYEKL. The CDR3 has 14 amino acids. With 1 base removed from V and 5 bases from J, the gap between germline ends came to 11 bases. The CDR3 nucleotides read TGCGCCAGCAGCCAAGTTGGTCGGGAAACTGAAGCTTTCTTT. Its translation: CASSQVGRETEAFF.

The chain recombines TRBV7-3 with TRBJ2-7; 8 nucleotides match TRBD1. Trimming removed 5 bases from V and 5 bases from J; junction bases left unmatched: 5. The CDR3 totals 13 residues. The germline V gene has CDR1 SGHTA and CDR2 FQGTGA. CDR3 loop: CASSIGQGNEQYF. As DNA, the CDR3 is TGTGCCAGCAGCATAGGACAGGGTAACGAGCAGTACTTC.

J is TRBJ2-3 and V is TRBV19, with TRBD1 as a possible D gene (6 bases). CDR1 and CDR2 (germline): LNHDA, SQIVND (reference sequence). The CDR3 length is 12 residues. V lost 5 bases and J 3 bases, leaving 6 bases between the germline ends. CDR3 in DNA: TGTGCCAGTAGTCAGGGGACAGATACGCAGTATTTT. This codes for CASSQGTDTQYF. Looking up the rest from reference TRBV19 and TRBJ2-3 gives the full variable domain: DGGITQSPKYLFRKEGQNVTLSCEQNLNHDAMYWYRQDPGQGLRLIYYSQIVNDFQKGDIAEGYSVSREKKESFPLTVTSAQKNPTAFYLCASSQGTDTQYFGPGTRLTVL.

The rearrangement joins TRBV29-1 to TRBJ1-2; D unclear. CDR1 is SQVTM, CDR2 ANQGSEA, per germline. Trimming took off 1 base at V and 8 bases at J, with 8 bases between the two ends. The CDR3 is 11 residues long. CDR3 protein: CSVEGVEGYTF. CDR3 in DNA: TGCAGCGTTGAAGGAGTGGAGGGCTACACCTTC.

For this clone: An end of the junction does not agree with germline; a read error may underlie this. The J gene is TRBJ2-2, the V gene TRBV7-2; TRBD2 matches at 11 bases. Germline-derived CDR1 and CDR2 are SGHTA and FQGNSA. CDR3 length: 17 residues. This CDR3 is CASTLTSGSANTGELFF. The CDR3 DNA reads TGTGCCAGCACCTTAACTAGCGGGAGTGCGAACACCGGGGAGCTGTTTTTT.

CDR3: CASSTGTSGRTQYF. The CDR3 DNA reads as TGTGCCAGCAGCACCGGGACTAGCGGGAGAACGCAGTATTTT. This rearrangement joins TRBV7-9 to TRBJ2-3; 14 nucleotides line up with TRBD2. Germline V gene lookup returns CDR1 SEHNR and CDR2 FQNEAQ (reference sequence). The ends lost 5 bases at V and 9 bases at J; junction bases unmatched: 4. The CDR3 length is 14 residues.

The chain recombines TRBV9 with TRBJ1-2; TRBD1 is a possible D gene (5 bases). V gave up 1 base and J gave up 3 bases, with 16 bases separating them. There are 16 residues in the CDR3. Germline V lookup: CDR1 SGDLS, CDR2 YYNGEE. As DNA, the CDR3 is TGTGCCAGCAGCGTATCAGGGATTGAAAGGGACTATGGCTACACCTTC. Amino acid sequence: CASSVSGIERDYGYTF. The full variable domain, in which reference TRBV9 and TRBJ1-2 provide the parts outside the CDR3, is DSGVTQTPKHLITATGQRVTLRCSPRSGDLSVYWYQQSLDQGLQFLIQYYNGEERAKGNILERFSAQQFPDLHSELNLSSLELGDSALYFCASSVSGIERDYGYTFGSGTRLTVV.

The genes are TRBV4-2 and TRBJ2-3; TRBD1 matches 7 bases. CDR3 length equals 16 residues. V shed 0 bases, J shed 1 base, and the junction held 4 bases outside the gene matches. Germline-derived CDR1 and CDR2 are LGHNA and YNFKEQ. The CDR3 region is CASSQDLTGGTDTQYF. The DNA of the CDR3 is TGTGCCAGCAGCCAAGATCTTACAGGGGGCACAGATACGCAGTATTTT.

The chain recombines TRBV19 with TRBJ2-5, with 7 bases that match TRBD2. The V segment lost 5 bases and the J segment 5 bases; nucleotides outside the gene matches: 14. The CDR3 sequence is 16 residues long. Germline-derived CDR1 and CDR2 are LNHDA and SQIVND (reference sequence). CDR3 coding DNA: TGTGCCAGTAGTTGGAGACTAGCTCGCAAGGAGGAGACCCAGTACTTC. This sequence encodes CASSWRLARKEETQYF.

The chain carries TRBV28 and TRBJ1-1; 8 nucleotides match TRBD1. In germline, CDR1 is MDHEN, CDR2 SYDVKM. The CDR3 loop spans 13 amino acids. V shed 7 bases, J shed 4 bases, and the junction held 5 bases outside the gene matches. As DNA, the CDR3 is TGTGCCAGCACCATCACAGGGGGCACTGAAGCTTTCTTT. This gives the protein CASTITGGTEAFF.

This clone has just a few counts. This chain uses TRBV6-6 with TRBJ1-1, with unresolved D. The CDR3 is made up of 12 amino acids. V was shortened by 7 bases and J by 10 bases, with 16 bases between the two germline ends. Germline CDR1 MNHNY, CDR2 SVGAGI (reference sequence). DNA of the CDR3: TGTGCCAGCACTCCCATGGGAGATGGAGCTTTCTTT. It translates to CASTPMGDGAFF.